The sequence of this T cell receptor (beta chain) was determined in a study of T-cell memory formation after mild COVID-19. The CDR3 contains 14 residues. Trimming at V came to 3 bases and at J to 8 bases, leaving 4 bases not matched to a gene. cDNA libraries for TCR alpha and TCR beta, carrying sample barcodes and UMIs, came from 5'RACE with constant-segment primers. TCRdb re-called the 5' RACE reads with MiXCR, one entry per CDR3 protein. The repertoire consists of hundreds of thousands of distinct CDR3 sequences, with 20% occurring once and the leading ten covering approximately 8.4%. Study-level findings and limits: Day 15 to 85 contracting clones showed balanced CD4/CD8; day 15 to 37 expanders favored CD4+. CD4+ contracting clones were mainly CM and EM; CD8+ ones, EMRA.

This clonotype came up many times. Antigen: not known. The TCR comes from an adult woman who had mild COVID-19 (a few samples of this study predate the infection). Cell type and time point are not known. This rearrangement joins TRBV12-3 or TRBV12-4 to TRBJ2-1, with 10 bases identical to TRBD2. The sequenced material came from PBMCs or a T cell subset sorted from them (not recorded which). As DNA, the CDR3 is TGTGCCAGCAGTTTCAGCGGGAGGGCGCATGAGCAGTTCTTC. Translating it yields CASSFSGRAHEQFF.